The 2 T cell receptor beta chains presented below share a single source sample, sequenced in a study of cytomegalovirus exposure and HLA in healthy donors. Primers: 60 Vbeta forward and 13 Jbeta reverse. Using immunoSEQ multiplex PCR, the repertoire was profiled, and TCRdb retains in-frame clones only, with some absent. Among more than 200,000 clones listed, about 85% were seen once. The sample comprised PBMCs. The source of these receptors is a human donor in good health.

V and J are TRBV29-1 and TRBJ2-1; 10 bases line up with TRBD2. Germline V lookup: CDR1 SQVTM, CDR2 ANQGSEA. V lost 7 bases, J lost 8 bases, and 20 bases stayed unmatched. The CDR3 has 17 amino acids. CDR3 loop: CSDHTWVLASGSYEQFF. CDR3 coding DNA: TGCAGCGACCATACCTGGGTTCTGGCTAGCGGGAGTTATGAGCAGTTCTTC.

In DNA, the CDR3 is TGCAGCGTTCTTCCCCGTGGCTACACCTTC. This translates into CSVLPRGYTF. The V and J genes are TRBV29-1 and TRBJ1-2; no definite D call. V lost 5 bases, J lost 7 bases, and 8 bases lay in between. This CDR3 has 10 residues. Germline V lookup: CDR1 SQVTM, CDR2 ANQGSEA.